This entry lists 15 T cell receptor beta chains sequenced from one sample in a study of CD8 T cells in ankylosing spondylitis. Points from the study as a whole: There was a TCR beta motif, made of several highly homologous variants, that appeared characteristic of ankylosing spondylitis blood.

TCRdb re-derived calls from the 5' RACE reads in MiXCR, one entry per CDR3 protein. Here the sample spans about 700,000 distinct CDR3 sequences, around 19% being singletons. Their cognate antigens are unknown. Material: blood, either unsorted or a sorted T cell fraction (not recorded which). Receptors originate from a male donor with ankylosing spondylitis.

The chain joins TRBV4-1 to TRBJ2-7, with D perhaps given as TRBD1 or TRBD2 (5 bases each). Germline lookup yields CDR1 MGHRA and CDR2 YSYEKL. The V end lost 0 bases, the J end lost 2 bases, and 17 bases lay between the germline ends. The CDR3 totals 17 residues. The CDR3 spells CASSQDLGAGTTYEQYF. The CDR3 coding sequence is TGCGCCAGCAGCCAAGATCTCGGGGCAGGGACGACCTACGAGCAGTACTTC.

The J gene is TRBJ1-5, the V gene TRBV12-3 or TRBV12-4, with 10 nucleotides matching TRBD1. The ends lost 3 bases at V and 6 bases at J; junction bases unmatched: 5. The CDR3 is 15 residues long. In DNA form, the CDR3 reads TGTGCCAGCAGTTTGTGGTGGACAGGGGGTCAGCCCCAGCATTTT. Translating gives CASSLWWTGGQPQHF.

This clonotype has a handful of counts. The rearrangement uses TRBV9 and TRBJ2-1; TRBD2 might be the D (6 bases). The CDR3 spans 15 residues. V was shortened by 1 base and J by 4 bases, with 12 bases between the two germline ends. Germline CDR1 and CDR2: SGDLS and YYNGEE. CDR3 DNA sequence: TGTGCCAGCAGCGTACTAGGGGAGGTTTACAATGAGCAGTTCTTC. This gives the protein CASSVLGEVYNEQFF.

CDR3 in DNA: TGTGCCAGCGGGACGGGGGGCGAGCAGTACTTC. This sequence encodes CASGTGGEQYF. The rearrangement links TRBV6-5 to TRBJ2-7; 7 bases fit TRBD2. CDR3 length equals 11 residues. Trimming took 8 bases from V and 6 from J; bases not matched to a gene: 4. CDR1 MNHEY and CDR2 SVGAGI come from the germline V gene.

This clonotype came up a few times. The CDR3 region is CASSLAGAPEAFF. The CDR3 DNA sequence: TGTGCCAGCAGTTTGGCAGGGGCCCCTGAAGCTTTCTTT. The V gene is TRBV6-5, the J gene TRBJ1-1; the D gene is possibly TRBD1 (6 bases). V lost 4 bases and J 6 bases, leaving 12 bases between the germline ends. Per germline, CDR1 MNHEY and CDR2 SVGAGI. This CDR3 spans 13 amino acids.

The chain carries TRBV5-1 and TRBJ2-1, with TRBD2 identical over 14 bases. The CDR3 extends over 15 amino acids. Germline assignment: CDR1 SGHRS and CDR2 YFSETQ. V shed 4 bases, J shed 5 bases, and the junction held 2 bases outside the gene matches. The CDR3 loop reads CASSRLAGGDNEQFF. The CDR3 coding sequence is TGCGCCAGCAGCCGACTAGCGGGAGGGGACAATGAGCAGTTCTTC.

This clonotype was seen a handful of times. This chain connects TRBV6-4 to TRBJ2-1, with D hard to call. The germline V gene encodes CDR1 MRHNA and CDR2 SNTAGT. The CDR3 covers 14 residues. With 5 bases removed from V and 7 bases from J, the gap between germline ends came to 15 bases. In DNA, the CDR3 is TGTGCCAGCAGTCCTAATTGGGAAGGGAATGAGCAGTTCTTC. Encoded protein: CASSPNWEGNEQFF.

This clonotype was seen ten or more times. The rearrangement joins TRBV20-1 to TRBJ2-2; TRBD2 matches at 7 bases. Germline trimming cut 6 bases from V and 3 bases from J; bases unmatched to any gene: 10. The CDR3 totals 15 residues. CDR1 and CDR2 from the germline V gene are DFQATT and SNEGSKA (reference sequence). The CDR3 protein is CSARAPGRDTGELFF. In nucleotides, the CDR3 is TGCAGTGCCAGGGCCCCTGGGAGGGACACCGGGGAGCTGTTTTTT.

This clonotype was detected a few times. The rearrangement uses TRBV20-1 and TRBJ1-4; possibly TRBD1 for D (5 bases). The V gene's germline CDR1 is DFQATT and CDR2 SNEGSKA (reference sequence). V was cut by 5 bases and J by 0 bases, with 13 bases left in between. The CDR3 loop spans 15 amino acids. The CDR3 reads CSAQKRGATNEKLFF. The CDR3 DNA is TGCAGTGCTCAAAAGAGGGGTGCAACTAATGAAAAACTGTTTTTT.

This clonotype was detected only a few times. The chain has TRBV7-2 and TRBJ2-2, with a possible D match to TRBD1 (6 bases). CDR3 size: 16 residues. V shed 1 base and J shed 5 bases, with 14 bases lying between them. Germline CDR1 SGHTA, CDR2 FQGNSA. The CDR3 loop reads CASSLVRVRGTGELFF. The CDR3 coding sequence is TGTGCCAGCAGCTTAGTACGAGTCAGGGGAACCGGGGAGCTGTTTTTT. The variable domain in full, with the rest retrieved from reference TRBV7-2 and TRBJ2-2, is GAGVSQSPSNKVTEKGKDVELRCDPISGHTALYWYRQSLGQGLEFLIYFQGNSAPDKSGLPSDRFSAERTGGSVSTLTIQRTQQEDSAVYLCASSLVRVRGTGELFFGEGSRLTVL.

This clonotype was detected only a few times. The chain joins TRBV29-1 to TRBJ2-1; 7 positions agree with TRBD1. This CDR3 is built from 12 residues. CDR1 and CDR2 from the germline V gene are SQVTM and ANQGSEA. J was trimmed by 10 bases and V by 8 bases; bases with no gene match: 11. The CDR3 region has the DNA TGCAGCTTACGGACAGGCCCCGGGGAGCAGTTCTTC. Translation: CSLRTGPGEQFF.

This clonotype was observed a handful of times. The chain recombines TRBV2 with TRBJ1-5; D is uncertain. Trimming removed 4 bases at V and 1 base at J, with 8 bases between. CDR1 SNHLY and CDR2 FYNNEI come from the germline V gene. The CDR3 is made up of 14 amino acids. The CDR3 loop reads CASSALLSNQPQHF. The CDR3 DNA sequence: TGTGCCAGCAGTGCATTATTGAGCAATCAGCCCCAGCATTTT.

The chain uses TRBV5-1 and TRBJ2-2, with D maybe TRBD2 (5 bases). Trimming stripped 4 bases from V and 5 bases from J, with 9 bases between. CDR1 SGHRS and CDR2 YFSETQ come from the germline V gene. The CDR3 contains 13 residues. DNA of the CDR3: TGCGCCAGCAGCATCGAGGGAACCGGGGAGCTGTTTTTT. Translating gives CASSIEGTGELFF.

V is TRBV2 and J is TRBJ2-5, with D unclear. Germline loops: CDR1 SNHLY, CDR2 FYNNEI. With 8 bases removed from V and 0 bases from J, the gap between germline ends came to 7 bases. The CDR3 is made up of 12 amino acids. The CDR3 region has the DNA TGTGCCAGCGGAACTAACCAAGAGACCCAGTACTTC. Translating it yields CASGTNQETQYF.

This clonotype was observed a handful of times. This CDR3 reads CASSSGTRSGNQPQHF. The CDR3 DNA sequence: TGTGCCAGCAGCTCCGGGACAAGGAGTGGCAATCAGCCCCAGCATTTT. The chain is built from TRBV7-9 and TRBJ1-5, with D possibly being TRBD1 (6 bases). The germline V gene encodes CDR1 SEHNR and CDR2 FQNEAQ (reference sequence). CDR3 length: 16 residues. V was clipped by 4 bases and J by 2 bases, with 15 bases between them.